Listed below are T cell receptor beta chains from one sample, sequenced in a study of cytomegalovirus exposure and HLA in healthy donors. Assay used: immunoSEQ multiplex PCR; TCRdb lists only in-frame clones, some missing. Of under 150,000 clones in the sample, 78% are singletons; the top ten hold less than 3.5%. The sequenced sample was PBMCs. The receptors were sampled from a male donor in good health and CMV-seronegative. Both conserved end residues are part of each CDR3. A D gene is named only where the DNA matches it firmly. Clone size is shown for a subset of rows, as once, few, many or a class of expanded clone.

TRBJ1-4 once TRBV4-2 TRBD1 CASSQDEGQLYNEKLFF TGTGCCAGCAGCCAAGATGAGGGACAGCTTTATAATGAAAAACTGTTTTTT
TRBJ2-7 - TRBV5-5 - CASSWNRDTGF TGTGCCAGCAGCTGGAACCGGGACACCGGCTTC
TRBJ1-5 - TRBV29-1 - CSVLLPESNQPQHF TGCAGCGTCCTATTACCCGAGAGCAATCAGCCCCAGCATTTT
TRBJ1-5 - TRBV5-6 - CASSLKQDPTAQHF TGTGCCAGCAGCTTGAAACAGGACCCTACAGCCCAGCATTTT
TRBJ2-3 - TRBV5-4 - CASSLVDAGYTDTQYF TGTGCCAGCAGCTTGGTGGATGCGGGGTACACAGATACGCAGTATTTT
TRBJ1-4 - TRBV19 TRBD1 CASSATGGLANEKLFF TGTGCCAGTAGTGCAACAGGGGGCCTGGCTAATGAAAAACTGTTTTTT
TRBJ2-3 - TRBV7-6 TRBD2 CASSSTSGPWGGYGTDTQYF TGTGCCAGCAGCTCGACTAGCGGGCCTTGGGGGGGCTATGGCACAGATACGCAGTATTTT
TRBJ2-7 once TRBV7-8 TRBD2 CASREAGGDEQYF TGTGCCAGCAGAGAAGCGGGAGGGGACGAGCAGTACTTC
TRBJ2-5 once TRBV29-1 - CSVEDHGTREETQYF TGCAGCGTTGAAGATCACGGGACAAGAGAAGAGACCCAGTACTTC
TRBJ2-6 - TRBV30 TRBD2 CAWTFGGSSGANVLTF TGTGCCTGGACCTTCGGGGGGAGCTCTGGGGCCAACGTCCTGACTTTC
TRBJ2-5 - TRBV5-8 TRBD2 CASSPLRAGQETQYF TGTGCCAGCAGCCCCCTACGAGCGGGACAAGAGACCCAGTACTTC
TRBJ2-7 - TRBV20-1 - CSAVLREQYF TGCAGTGCCGTTTTGAGGGAGCAGTACTTC
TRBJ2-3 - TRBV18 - CASSPPPGDTQYF TGTGCCAGCTCACCACCACCCGGAGATACGCAGTATTTT
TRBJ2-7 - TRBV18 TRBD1 CASSLRTGGGYEQYF TGTGCCAGCTCACTCAGGACAGGGGGAGGCTACGAGCAGTACTTC
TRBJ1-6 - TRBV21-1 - CASSKALGTGVHSPLHF TGTGCCAGCAGCAAAGCGCTAGGGACAGGGGTTCATTCACCCCTCCACTTT
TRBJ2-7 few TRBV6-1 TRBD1 CASIRTGNVDEQYF TGTGCCAGCATTCGGACAGGGAATGTGGACGAGCAGTACTTC
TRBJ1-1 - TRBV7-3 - CASSLSHFGGSYTEAFF TGTGCCAGCAGCTTAAGTCATTTTGGCGGGAGTTACACTGAAGCTTTCTTT
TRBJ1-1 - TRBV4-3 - CASSRMGAPPGRAFF TGCGCCAGCAGCCGAATGGGGGCACCTCCCGGTCGGGCTTTCTTT
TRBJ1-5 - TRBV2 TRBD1 CASSELTGDQPQHF TGTGCCAGCAGTGAACTAACAGGGGATCAGCCCCAGCATTTT
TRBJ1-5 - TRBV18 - CASSPVGSNSNQPQHF TGTGCCAGCTCACCGGTCGGGAGTAATAGCAATCAGCCCCAGCATTTT
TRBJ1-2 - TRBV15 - CATSSVTGQDGYTF TGTGCCACCAGCAGTGTTACAGGACAAGATGGCTACACCTTC
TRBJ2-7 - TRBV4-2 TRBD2 CASSQDVVAGESYEQYF TGTGCCAGCAGCCAAGATGTAGTAGCGGGAGAGTCCTACGAGCAGTACTTC
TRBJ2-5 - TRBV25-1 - CASSATRETQYF TGTGCCAGCAGTGCCACCAGGGAGACCCAGTACTTC
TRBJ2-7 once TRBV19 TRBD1 CASSEQGKKTYEQYF TGTGCCAGTAGTGAACAGGGGAAAAAAACCTACGAGCAGTACTTC
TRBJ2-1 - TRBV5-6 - CASSLDGWSSYNEQFF TGTGCCAGCAGCTTGGACGGTTGGAGCTCCTACAATGAGCAGTTCTTC
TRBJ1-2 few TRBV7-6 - CASTQSGGVNGYTF TGTGCCAGCACCCAAAGCGGGGGTGTGAACGGCTACACCTTC
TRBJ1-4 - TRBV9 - CASSETSIQTATNEKLFF TGTGCCAGCAGCGAAACGAGCATACAGACCGCAACTAATGAAAAACTGTTTTTT
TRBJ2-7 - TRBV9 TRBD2 CASSVGGGAYEQYF TGTGCCAGCAGCGTAGGGGGAGGGGCCTACGAGCAGTACTTC
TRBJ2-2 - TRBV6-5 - CASSYSAGNGELFF TGTGCCAGCAGTTACTCGGCGGGGAACGGGGAGCTGTTTTTT
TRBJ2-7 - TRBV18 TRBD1 CASSPPKDRVSYEQYF TGTGCCAGCTCACCACCCAAGGACAGGGTCTCCTACGAGCAGTACTTC
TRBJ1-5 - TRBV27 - CASSVRPYSNQPQHF TGTGCCAGCAGTGTCCGCCCCTATAGCAATCAGCCCCAGCATTTT
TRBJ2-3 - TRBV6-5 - CASSLTGSDTQYF TGTGCCAGCAGCCTCACAGGGTCAGATACGCAGTATTTT
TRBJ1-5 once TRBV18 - CASSPMGRGNQPQHF TGTGCCAGCTCACCAATGGGGAGAGGGAATCAGCCCCAGCATTTT
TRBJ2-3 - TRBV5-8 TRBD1 CASLSQGADTQYF TGTGCCAGCCTCTCACAGGGGGCAGATACGCAGTATTTT
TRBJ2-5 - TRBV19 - CASSNWGVGETQYF TGTGCCAGTAGTAACTGGGGAGTCGGCGAGACCCAGTACTTC
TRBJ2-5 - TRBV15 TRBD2 CATSTLTGVAGGQETQYF TGTGCCACCAGCACCCTAACCGGGGTAGCGGGGGGCCAAGAGACCCAGTACTTC
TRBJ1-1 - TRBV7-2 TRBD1 CASSEGQTNTEAFF TGTGCCAGCAGCGAGGGACAGACGAACACTGAAGCTTTCTTT
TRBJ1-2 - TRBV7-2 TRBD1 CASSFNNMGQGARGYTF TGTGCCAGCAGCTTTAATAATATGGGACAGGGGGCGCGTGGCTACACCTTC
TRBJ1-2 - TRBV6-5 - CGAAGQLNYGYTF TGTGGCGCGGCGGGGCAGCTTAACTATGGCTACACCTTC
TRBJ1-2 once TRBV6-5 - CASSRTVALYGYTF TGTGCCAGCAGCCGGACAGTGGCCCTCTATGGCTACACCTTC
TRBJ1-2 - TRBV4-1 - CASSQGRGIYGYTF TGCGCCAGCAGCCAAGGACGCGGGATCTATGGCTACACCTTC
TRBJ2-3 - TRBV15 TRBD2 CATSGEAGGASTDTQYF TGTGCCACCAGCGGGGAAGCCGGGGGGGCTAGTACAGATACGCAGTATTTT
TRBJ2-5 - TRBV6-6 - CASSYAQGYEETQYF TGTGCCAGCAGTTACGCACAGGGATATGAAGAGACCCAGTACTTC
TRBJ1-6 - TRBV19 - CASSIPGAENSPLHF TGTGCCAGTAGTATCCCAGGGGCGGAGAATTCACCCCTCCACTTT